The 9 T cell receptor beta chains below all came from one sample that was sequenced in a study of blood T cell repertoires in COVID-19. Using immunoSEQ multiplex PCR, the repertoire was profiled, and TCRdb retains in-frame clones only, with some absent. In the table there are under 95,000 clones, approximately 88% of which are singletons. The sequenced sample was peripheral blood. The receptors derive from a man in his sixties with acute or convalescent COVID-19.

CDR3 amino acids: CSALALGDIGSYEQYF. Here the CDR3 DNA reads TGCAGCGCACTAGCTTTGGGGGATATAGGCTCCTACGAGCAGTACTTC. J is TRBJ2-7 and V is TRBV29-1; perhaps TRBD2 as D (6 bases). The germline CDR1 and CDR2 sequences are SQVTM and ANQGSEA. This CDR3 comprises 16 residues. The V gene lost 7 bases and the J gene lost 0 bases, with 22 bases spanning the gap.

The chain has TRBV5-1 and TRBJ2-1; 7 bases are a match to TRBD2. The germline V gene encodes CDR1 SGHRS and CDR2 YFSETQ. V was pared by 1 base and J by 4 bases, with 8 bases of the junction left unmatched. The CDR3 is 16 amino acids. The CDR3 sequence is CASSLREVSGYNEQFF. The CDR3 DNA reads TGCGCCAGCAGCTTGAGGGAGGTTAGCGGGTACAATGAGCAGTTCTTC.

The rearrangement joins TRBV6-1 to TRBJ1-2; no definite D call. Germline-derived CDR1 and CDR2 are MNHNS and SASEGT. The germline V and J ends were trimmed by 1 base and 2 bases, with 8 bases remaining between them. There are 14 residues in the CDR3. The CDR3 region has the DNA TGTGCCAGCAGTGAAGAGGGCGGGAACTATGGCTACACCTTC. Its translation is CASSEEGGNYGYTF.

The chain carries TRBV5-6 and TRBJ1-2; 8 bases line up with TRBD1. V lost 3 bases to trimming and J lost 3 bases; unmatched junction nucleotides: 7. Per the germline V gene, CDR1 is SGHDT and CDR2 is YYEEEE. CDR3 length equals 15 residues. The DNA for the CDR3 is TGTGCCAGCAGCTCGCCAACAGGGGGATACTATGGCTACACCTTC. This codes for CASSSPTGGYYGYTF.

CDR3 nucleotides: TGTGCCAGCGGGGGGAGAAGCGATGAGCAGTTCTTC. Residues: CASGGRSDEQFF. The chain couples TRBV18 to TRBJ2-1, with D possibly matching TRBD2 (6 bases). Trimming removed 8 bases at V and 8 bases at J, with 13 bases between. This CDR3 comprises 12 residues. Germline V CDR1 and CDR2: KGHSH, LQKENI.

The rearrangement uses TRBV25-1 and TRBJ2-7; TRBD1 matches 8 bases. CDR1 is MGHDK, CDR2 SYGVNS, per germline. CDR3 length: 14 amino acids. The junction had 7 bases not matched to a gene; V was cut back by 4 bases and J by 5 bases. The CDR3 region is CASSGQGFSDEQYF. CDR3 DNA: TGTGCCAGCAGTGGACAGGGGTTTTCCGACGAGCAGTACTTC.

The CDR3 protein is CATSRETETMDQPQHF. DNA of the CDR3: TGTGCCACCAGCAGAGAGACAGAAACAATGGATCAGCCCCAGCATTTT. The gene calls are TRBV15 and TRBJ1-5; possibly TRBD1 for D (5 bases). V was clipped by 0 bases and J by 5 bases, with 14 bases between them. Germline values: CDR1 LNHNV, CDR2 YYDKDF (reference sequence). The CDR3 sequence is 16 residues long.

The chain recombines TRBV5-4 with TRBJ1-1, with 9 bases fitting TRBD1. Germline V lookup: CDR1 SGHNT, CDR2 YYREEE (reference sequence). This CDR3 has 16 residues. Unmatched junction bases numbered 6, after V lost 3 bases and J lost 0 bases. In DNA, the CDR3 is TGTGCCAGCAGCTCAACAGGGGGCAGGTTGAACACTGAAGCTTTCTTT. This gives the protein CASSSTGGRLNTEAFF.

In nucleotides, the CDR3 is TGTGCCAGCAGCTCCTACACCGGGGAGCTGTTTTTT. It encodes CASSSYTGELFF. V gene TRBV7-2 combines with J gene TRBJ2-2; D remains unclear. CDR3 length equals 12 residues. The ends were cut back, 4 bases at V and 3 bases at J, with 3 bases in the middle. Germline values: CDR1 SGHTA, CDR2 FQGNSA.